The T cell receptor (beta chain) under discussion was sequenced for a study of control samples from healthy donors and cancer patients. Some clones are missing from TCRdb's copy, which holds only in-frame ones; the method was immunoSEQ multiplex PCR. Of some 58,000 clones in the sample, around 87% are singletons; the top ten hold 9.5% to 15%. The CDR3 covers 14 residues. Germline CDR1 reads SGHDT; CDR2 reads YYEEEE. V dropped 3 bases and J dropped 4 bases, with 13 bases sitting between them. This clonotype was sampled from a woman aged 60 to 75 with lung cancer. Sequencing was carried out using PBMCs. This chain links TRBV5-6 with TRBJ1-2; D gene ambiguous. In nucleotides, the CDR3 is TGTGCCAGCAGCTCGGAGTGGGTGGCCTATGGCTACACCTTC. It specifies CASSSEWVAYGYTF. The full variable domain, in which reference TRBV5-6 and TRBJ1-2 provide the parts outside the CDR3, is DAGVTQSPTHLIKTRGQQVTLRCSPKSGHDTVSWYQQALGQGPQFIFQYYEEEERQRGNFPDRFSGHQFPNYSSELNVNALLLGDSALYLCASSSEWVAYGYTFGSGTRLTVV.